Following are 3 T cell receptor beta chains from one sample sequenced in a study of blood T cell repertoires in COVID-19. Profiled with immunoSEQ multiplex PCR; TCRdb holds only in-frame clones, not every one. The sample holds about 280,000 clones; around 86% are singletons and the top ten take around 2.1%. Sequenced material: peripheral blood. These receptors came from a man in his fifties or sixties with acute or convalescent COVID-19.

J is TRBJ1-5 and V is TRBV7-8; D may be TRBD1 (5 bases). The germline gives CDR1 SGHVS, CDR2 FQNEAQ. The CDR3 runs 14 residues. Trimming stripped 3 bases from V and 5 bases from J, with 11 bases between. The DNA for the CDR3 is TGTGCCAGCAGCTTTTCAGGGTCCGATCAGCCCCAGCATTTT. Its translation: CASSFSGSDQPQHF.

The chain's CDR3 is CASSLVGGAKQVGYTF. The CDR3 coding sequence is TGTGCCAGCAGCTTGGTGGGAGGGGCTAAGCAGGTTGGCTACACCTTC. This chain uses TRBV5-6 with TRBJ1-2; tentative D call: TRBD1 (5 bases). This CDR3 is 16 amino acids long. Per germline, CDR1 SGHDT and CDR2 YYEEEE. Trimming took off 0 bases at V and 7 bases at J, with 19 bases between the two ends.

V gene TRBV5-4 combines with J gene TRBJ1-1; D uncertain. Per germline, CDR1 SGHNT and CDR2 YYREEE (reference sequence). CDR3 length: 14 residues. Trimming shortened V by 0 bases and J by 6 bases, and 12 bases separated the two germline ends. The CDR3 protein is CASSLGGGWPEAFF. For the CDR3, the DNA is TGTGCCAGCAGCTTGGGGGGAGGGTGGCCTGAAGCTTTCTTT.